The rows below give T cell receptor beta chains drawn from one sample of a study of OX40 agonist ivuxolimab in advanced cancers. The table came from immunoSEQ multiplex PCR; TCRdb's copy has only in-frame clones and leaves some out. This table has 45,000 to 65,000 clones, less than 90% appearing once. This specimen was CD4+ or CD8+ T cells sorted from blood, taken in a trial of the OX40 agonist ivuxolimab. The receptor source for this set is an adult with an advanced solid tumor such as melanoma, head and neck, liver or kidney cancer. CDR3s include the opening cysteine and the closing phenylalanine or tryptophan. A D gene is named only where the DNA matches it firmly. Size values are once, few and many counts, or a class for expanded clones, and some rows have none.

V	D	size	J	length	CDR3	DNA
TRBV5-6	.	.	TRBJ1-2	14	CASSLEGANYGYTF	TGTGCCAGCAGCTTGGAAGGGGCAAACTATGGCTACACCTTC
TRBV2	TRBD2	.	TRBJ2-7	14	CATGSRGGDYEQYF	TGTGCCACCGGAAGCCGCGGGGGGGACTACGAGCAGTACTTC
TRBV7-6	TRBD1	.	TRBJ2-7	15	CASSTMDRVPYEQYF	TGTGCCAGCAGCACAATGGACAGGGTACCCTACGAGCAGTACTTC
TRBV4-3	.	.	TRBJ2-7	17	CASSQGVGWGELGEQYF	TGCGCCAGCAGCCAAGGAGTCGGCTGGGGTGAATTAGGCGAGCAGTACTTC
TRBV4-1	.	.	TRBJ2-7	14	CASSQGPAAYEQYF	TGCGCCAGCAGCCAAGGCCCGGCCGCCTACGAGCAGTACTTC
TRBV27	TRBD1	.	TRBJ1-6	13	CASQRDRNSPLHF	TGTGCCAGCCAGAGGGACAGGAATTCACCCCTCCACTTT
TRBV30	TRBD1	.	TRBJ2-7	13	CAWSRDRAYEQYF	TGTGCCTGGAGTAGAGACAGGGCCTACGAGCAGTACTTC
TRBV30	.	.	TRBJ2-5	12	CAWSVLAVTQYF	TGTGCCTGGAGTGTACTGGCGGTGACCCAGTACTTC
TRBV2	.	.	TRBJ2-7	14	CASSEPGGLGEQYF	TGTGCCAGCAGTGAGCCCGGGGGCCTGGGCGAGCAGTACTTC
TRBV6-5	.	.	TRBJ2-2	12	CASSYSGLEVFF	TGTGCCAGCAGTTACTCAGGTCTTGAAGTGTTTTTT
TRBV4-1	.	.	TRBJ1-6	17	CASSLKTDGNYNSPLHF	TGCGCCAGCAGCCTTAAAACGGACGGGAACTATAATTCACCCCTCCACTTT
TRBV2	.	.	TRBJ1-1	15	CASSEETAAGTEAFF	TGTGCCAGCAGTGAAGAAACAGCCGCGGGCACTGAAGCTTTCTTT
TRBV9	.	.	TRBJ2-1	16	CASSVEALVGYGEQFF	TGTGCCAGCAGCGTAGAGGCCCTTGTCGGGTACGGGGAGCAGTTCTTC
TRBV4-2	.	.	TRBJ1-1	13	CASSQDMGTEAFF	TGTGCCAGCAGCCAAGATATGGGGACAGAAGCTTTCTTT
TRBV7-9	TRBD1	.	TRBJ1-4	15	CASSVMGQGNEKLFF	TGTGCCAGCAGCGTAATGGGACAGGGTAATGAAAAACTGTTTTTT
TRBV11-2	.	.	TRBJ1-1	12	CASGRGNTEAFF	TGTGCCAGCGGCAGGGGAAACACTGAAGCTTTCTTT
TRBV5-5	TRBD2	.	TRBJ2-1	16	CASSHGLAVVYNEQFF	TGTGCCAGCAGCCACGGACTAGCGGTGGTCTACAATGAGCAGTTCTTC
TRBV27	.	.	TRBJ2-6	18	CASSLYPPSGHGANVLTF	TGTGCCAGCAGTTTATATCCCCCGTCAGGCCATGGGGCCAACGTCCTGACTTTC
TRBV27	TRBD1	.	TRBJ2-5	14	CASSLDRGGETQYF	TGTGCCAGCAGTTTGGACAGGGGAGGGGAGACCCAGTACTTC
TRBV30	TRBD1	.	TRBJ2-7	13	CAWSWDRSYEQYF	TGTGCCTGGAGCTGGGACAGATCCTACGAGCAGTACTTC
TRBV5-1	.	.	TRBJ2-1	14	CASSLAQGGNEQFF	TGCGCCAGCAGCTTGGCTCAGGGGGGGAATGAGCAGTTCTTC
TRBV4-2	.	.	TRBJ2-7	15	CASSQDPGSSYEQYF	TGTGCCAGCAGCCAAGATCCCGGAAGCTCCTACGAGCAGTACTTC
TRBV27	.	.	TRBJ1-5	15	CASSLGLDSNQPQHF	TGTGCCAGCAGCCTGGGTCTTGACAGCAATCAGCCCCAGCATTTT
TRBV6-6	TRBD1	once	TRBJ1-4	16	CASSYPEDRGNEKLFF	TGTGCCAGCAGTTACCCGGAAGACAGGGGTAATGAAAAACTGTTTTTT
TRBV6-5	TRBD1	.	TRBJ1-1	14	CASSKRQGRTEAFF	TGTGCCAGCAGTAAGAGACAGGGGCGCACTGAAGCTTTCTTT
TRBV2	.	few	TRBJ1-2	14	CASSSRETLKGYTF	TGTGCCAGCAGTTCCCGGGAAACCTTGAAGGGCTACACCTTC
TRBV19	TRBD1	.	TRBJ1-2	12	CASSYQGADYTF	TGTGCCAGTAGTTATCAGGGGGCTGACTACACCTTC
TRBV2	.	.	TRBJ1-1	15	CASSDLVQGGTEAFF	TGTGCCAGCAGTGACCTGGTACAGGGTGGAACTGAAGCTTTCTTT
TRBV6-5	TRBD1	.	TRBJ2-1	14	CASSYSDRGFEQFF	TGTGCCAGCAGTTACTCGGACAGGGGGTTTGAGCAGTTCTTC
TRBV7-9	.	.	TRBJ2-5	15	CASSSSAGGEETQYF	TGTGCCAGCAGCTCCTCGGCCGGGGGCGAGGAGACCCAGTACTTC
TRBV11-3	.	.	TRBJ2-1	14	CASSRHGGLNEQFF	TGTGCCAGCAGCCGGCACGGGGGTTTAAATGAGCAGTTCTTC
TRBV7-2	TRBD1	once	TRBJ1-1	13	CASSQGGMTEAFF	TGTGCCAGCAGCCAGGGGGGTATGACTGAAGCTTTCTTT
TRBV28	.	.	TRBJ2-7	14	CASSPTGLGGEQYF	TGTGCCAGCAGCCCGACAGGGCTGGGGGGCGAGCAGTACTTC
TRBV5-6	.	.	TRBJ1-1	17	CASSLGGDIGMNTEAFF	TGTGCCAGCAGCTTGGGAGGGGATATTGGGATGAACACTGAAGCTTTCTTT
TRBV19	TRBD2	.	TRBJ2-7	15	CASSIFLAGIYEQYF	TGTGCCAGTAGTATATTCTTAGCGGGGATTTACGAGCAGTACTTC
TRBV6-1	.	.	TRBJ1-3	15	CASRDGMPSGNTIYF	TGTGCCAGCAGAGACGGGATGCCCTCTGGAAACACCATATATTTT
TRBV19	.	.	TRBJ1-1	12	CASSIGGATAFF	TGTGCCAGTAGTATCGGTGGGGCGACGGCTTTCTTT
TRBV2	.	.	TRBJ1-6	15	CASTHRRVYNSPLHF	TGTGCCAGCACTCACCGGCGGGTTTATAATTCACCCCTCCACTTT
TRBV5-5	.	.	TRBJ2-7	14	CASSLAMFAYEQYF	TGTGCCAGCAGCTTGGCCATGTTTGCATACGAGCAGTACTTC
TRBV10-2	.	once	TRBJ1-2	14	CASRGEDRYYGYTF	TGCGCCAGCAGGGGCGAGGACAGATACTATGGCTACACCTTC
TRBV5-6	TRBD2	.	TRBJ2-1	16	CASSFSGGLPYNEQFF	TGTGCCAGCAGCTTTAGCGGGGGATTGCCCTACAATGAGCAGTTCTTC
TRBV15	.	.	TRBJ1-1	14	CATSRPRANTEAFF	TGTGCCACCAGCAGGCCTCGGGCGAACACTGAAGCTTTCTTT
TRBV7-2	TRBD1	.	TRBJ1-1	13	CASSVTGGTEAFF	TGTGCCAGCAGCGTCACAGGGGGCACTGAAGCTTTCTTT
TRBV10-3	TRBD2	.	TRBJ2-3	15	CASSELAGGTDTQYF	TGTGCCAGCAGTGAACTAGCGGGGGGCACAGATACGCAGTATTTT
TRBV4-1	.	.	TRBJ1-4	15	CASSQGQVTNEKLFF	TGCGCCAGCAGCCAAGGACAGGTAACAAATGAAAAACTGTTTTTT
TRBV4-1	.	.	TRBJ2-3	15	CASSQQALAGDTQYF	TGCGCCAGCAGCCAGCAGGCTCTGGCGGGAGATACGCAGTATTTT
TRBV2	.	.	TRBJ1-4	14	CASETDRENEKLFF	TGTGCCAGCGAGACCGACCGGGAAAATGAAAAACTGTTTTTT
TRBV30	TRBD2	.	TRBJ2-3	13	CACHPGGDGTQYF	TGTGCCTGTCACCCGGGGGGGGATGGTACGCAGTATTTT
TRBV6-6	.	.	TRBJ1-1	15	CASIELSGVNTEAFF	TGTGCCAGCATAGAACTTTCGGGGGTGAACACTGAAGCTTTCTTT
TRBV6-1	TRBD1	.	TRBJ2-5	18	CASSEAKGGQGGQETQYF	TGTGCCAGCAGTGAAGCGAAAGGTGGACAGGGGGGGCAAGAGACCCAGTACTTC
TRBV4-1	.	.	TRBJ2-3	16	CASSQVPGPSTDTQYF	TGCGCCAGCAGCCAAGTTCCAGGACCTAGCACAGATACGCAGTATTTT
TRBV10-3	.	.	TRBJ1-2	17	CAISESIARDGNYGYTF	TGTGCCATCAGTGAGTCGATAGCGAGAGACGGGAACTATGGCTACACCTTC
TRBV11-2	.	.	TRBJ2-7	12	CASSLGSYEQYF	TGTGCCAGCAGCCTCGGGTCCTACGAGCAGTACTTC
TRBV5-1	TRBD1	.	TRBJ2-3	14	CASSPGQGSDTQYF	TGCGCCAGCAGCCCTGGACAGGGGTCAGATACGCAGTATTTT
TRBV4-3	TRBD1	.	TRBJ2-1	16	CASSLRTGGTYNEQFF	TGCGCCAGCAGCTTACGAACAGGGGGTACCTACAATGAGCAGTTCTTC
TRBV7-9	.	.	TRBJ2-1	12	CASSLLENEQFF	TGTGCCAGCAGCTTACTTGAAAATGAGCAGTTCTTC